This passage covers 9 T cell receptor beta chains from one sample sequenced in a study of siplizumab effects on memory and regulatory T cells. Data came from immunoSEQ multiplex PCR; TCRdb stores just in-frame clones and leaves some out. The table records roughly 110,000 clones, 93% of them present only once. Sequencing was performed on non-Treg CD4+ T cells sorted from blood. The receptor set was obtained from a human donor in good health.

The chain carries TRBV7-2 and TRBJ2-5; D uncertain. The CDR3 sequence is 14 residues long. CDR1 and CDR2 (germline): SGHTA, FQGNSA. Trimming left V 5 bases short and J 5 bases short, with 15 bases between. CDR3 coding DNA: TGTGCCAGCAGCCCTACCGGTGTCGCGGAGACCCAGTACTTC. Protein sequence: CASSPTGVAETQYF.

CDR3 in amino acids: CASSLGTGKGRFTDTQYF. The DNA for the CDR3 is TGTGCCAGCAGCTTAGGGACAGGCAAAGGGAGGTTCACAGATACGCAGTATTTT. This rearrangement joins TRBV7-9 to TRBJ2-3, with TRBD1 as a possible D gene (7 bases). CDR1 is SEHNR, CDR2 FQNEAQ, per germline (reference sequence). This CDR3 is built from 18 residues. The ends were cut back, 1 base at V and 2 bases at J, with 19 bases in the middle.

The gene calls are TRBV5-1 and TRBJ2-7; D tentatively fits TRBD1 or TRBD2 (5 bases each). CDR1 is SGHRS and CDR2 is YFSETQ in the germline V gene. The germline V and J ends were trimmed by 3 bases and 7 bases, with 14 bases remaining between them. The length of the CDR3 is 13 residues. CDR3 residues: CASSWGIQSEQYF. In nucleotides, the CDR3 is TGCGCCAGCAGCTGGGGGATCCAGAGTGAGCAGTACTTC.

The genes are TRBV15 and TRBJ1-4; 8 bases map to TRBD1. The CDR3 is made up of 15 amino acids. Trimming at V came to 1 base and at J to 5 bases, leaving 3 bases not matched to a gene. Germline CDR1 and CDR2: LNHNV and YYDKDF (reference sequence). The DNA of the CDR3 is TGTGCCACCAGCAGAGCCCACAGGGGGAATGAAAAACTGTTTTTT. Encoded protein: CATSRAHRGNEKLFF. Using reference TRBV15 and TRBJ1-4 for the parts outside the CDR3, the full variable domain is DAMVIQNPRYQVTQFGKPVTLSCSQTLNHNVMYWYQQKSSQAPKLLFHYYDKDFNNEADTPDNFQSRRPNTSFCFLDIRSPGLGDTAMYLCATSRAHRGNEKLFFGSGTQLSVL.

The chain employs TRBV5-1 and TRBJ2-3; 11 positions match TRBD2. V was pared by 3 bases and J by 7 bases, with 10 bases of the junction left unmatched. Germline CDR1 and CDR2: SGHRS and YFSETQ. CDR3 size: 16 residues. CDR3 in amino acids: CASSSFPSGGINTQYF. The CDR3 DNA reads as TGCGCCAGCAGCTCTTTTCCTAGCGGGGGGATCAATACGCAGTATTTT.

The chain uses TRBV5-1 and TRBJ2-3; D possibly matches TRBD1 or TRBD2 (5 bases each). V gave up 2 bases and J gave up 1 base, with 11 bases separating them. This CDR3 has 15 residues. CDR1 and CDR2 (germline): SGHRS, YFSETQ. The CDR3 region is CASSFGATGTDTQYF. CDR3 sequence (DNA): TGCGCCAGCAGCTTCGGGGCGACTGGCACAGATACGCAGTATTTT.

The rearrangement joins TRBV19 to TRBJ2-5; possible D gene TRBD2, 6 bases. The CDR3 has 15 residues. CDR1 is LNHDA and CDR2 is SQIVND in the germline V gene (reference sequence). V was clipped by 4 bases and J by 1 base, with 13 bases between them. CDR3 coding DNA: TGTGCCAGTAGTACCCTTCGACTAGGCCAAGAGACCCAGTACTTC. As protein: CASSTLRLGQETQYF.

As concerns this clone: One end of the junction fails to match germline, which may point to a read error. This rearrangement joins TRBV6-5 to TRBJ2-5; the D gene is possibly TRBD2 (6 bases). The better agreement between TRBJ2-7 and the DNA end casts doubt on the J call. Germline CDR1 is MNHEY and CDR2 is SVGAGI. This CDR3 region has 14 residues. CDR3 amino acids: CAISAGTFTYEQYF. The CDR3 coding sequence is TGTGCCATCAGTGCGGGGACGTTCACCTACGAGCAGTACTTC.

The V call is TRBV5-1, the J call TRBJ1-2; 7 nucleotides align to TRBD1. The trim removed 4 bases at V and 8 bases at J, leaving 14 bases unmatched. The germline V gene encodes CDR1 SGHRS and CDR2 YFSETQ. The CDR3 is 15 residues long. CDR3 nucleotide sequence: TGCGCCAGCAGCCCACCGGGACAGTATCTGGGGGGCTACACCTTC. Translated, it gives CASSPPGQYLGGYTF. The variable domain in full, completed from reference TRBV5-1 and TRBJ1-2, reads KAGVTQTPRYLIKTRGQQVTLSCSPISGHRSVSWYQQTPGQGLQFLFEYFSETQRNKGNFPGRFSGRQFSNSRSEMNVSTLELGDSALYLCASSPPGQYLGGYTFGSGTRLTVV.